This T cell receptor (beta chain) is drawn from a study of blood T cell repertoires in COVID-19. At the level of the study: Acute and convalescent COVID-19 specimens originated in the United States, Italy and Spain.

The CDR3 runs to 13 residues. J lost 4 bases, V lost 5 bases, and 4 bases had no gene match. Looked up from germline, CDR1 is SEHNR and CDR2 is FQNEAQ (reference sequence). Produced via immunoSEQ multiplex PCR; TCRdb's table is partial and in-frame only. The repertoire holds around 280,000 clones, with around 90% as singletons. This clonotype was obtained from a woman in her forties or fifties who had recovered from COVID-19. The chain links TRBV7-9 to TRBJ1-2; 7 bases map to TRBD1. Sequenced material: peripheral blood. CDR3 bases: TGTGCCAGCAGCCTCCGGGACAGCTATGGCTACACCTTC. Its protein is CASSLRDSYGYTF.